Detailed here is one TCR beta chain. The antigen is unknown. CD4+ T cells that had been cultured provided DNA sequenced with the Oncomine TCR Beta short-read assay. TCRdb itself ran the PCR reads through MiXCR, one entry per CDR3 protein. The data show about 7,200 distinct CDR3 sequences, 33% seen once. Treatment indicated: roughly 10-day PBMC culture with coronavirus spike peptide pools or control peptides (ViraFEST assay). Pre-COVID-19 pandemic sampling (2011-2018) yielded the unexposed donor's CD4+ T cells. These data belong to a study of vaccination and CD4 T cells after COVID-19. Germline lookup yields CDR1 MNHEY and CDR2 SVGAGI. The CDR3 has 14 amino acids. The V gene lost 0 bases and the J gene lost 3 bases, with 8 bases spanning the gap. Study results and limitations: Looking at convalescent patients, 304 of their 307 vaccine-specific clones were spike mono-reactive.

The receptor comes from a human donor in good health. Source material: CD4+ T cells from blood, cultured in vitro. This chain links TRBV6-5 with TRBJ1-2, with D possibly TRBD1 on 6 matching bases. The CDR3 sequence is CASSYSGGDYGYTF. DNA for the CDR3: TGTGCCAGCAGTTACTCAGGGGGGGACTATGGCTACACCTTC.